This T cell receptor (beta chain) was captured by sequencing in a study of T-cell reconstitution after alpha-beta-depleted transplantation in children. As it was prepared, the TCRbeta library received unique molecular identifiers. Each CDR3 protein is one row after TCRdb ran MiXCR on the PCR reads. The top ten hold around 3.3% of the sample, which has 450,000 to 600,000 distinct CDR3 sequences, about 17% seen once. Per the germline V gene, CDR1 is SGHKS and CDR2 is YYEKEE (reference sequence). CDR3 length equals 16 residues. The germline V and J ends were trimmed by 1 base and 2 bases, with 16 bases remaining between them.

This chain uses TRBV5-5 with TRBJ2-7; D might be TRBD2 (5 bases). Specimen: PBMCs from the stem cell graft donor, collected from the stem cell graft. This sequence was found in a human donor who donated a stem cell graft to a child with acute lymphoblastic leukemia. The CDR3 DNA is TGTGCCAGCAGCTTGAGCCCGAGCGGAGCTACCTACGAGCAGTACTTC. This translates into CASSLSPSGATYEQYF.